The next 10 T cell receptor beta chains were all read from a single sample in a study of T cells in Graves' hyperthyroidism and ophthalmopathy. From RNA transcripts, TCR beta CDR3 regions were amplified. The HTBI set primed first-round TCR CDR3 RT-PCR. TCRdb called the multiplex PCR reads again in MiXCR, with one record for every CDR3 protein. The sample records fewer than 450,000 distinct CDR3 sequences, under 20% being singletons. Specimen: blood. The receptors stem from a man between 18 and 35 years old with Graves' ophthalmopathy.

The chain joins TRBV19 to TRBJ1-5, with 7 bases that match TRBD1. The length of the CDR3 is 16 residues. Trimming took 7 bases from V and 2 from J; bases not matched to a gene: 11. Germline CDR1 is LNHDA and CDR2 is SQIVND (reference sequence). CDR3 amino acids: CASTPSTGTGNQPQHF. The DNA of the CDR3 is TGTGCCAGTACCCCATCGACAGGGACCGGCAATCAGCCCCAGCATTTT.

In this sample, this clonotype turned up many times. The V and J genes are TRBV7-9 and TRBJ2-1; D is uncertain. Germline V lookup: CDR1 SEHNR, CDR2 FQNEAQ (reference sequence). The CDR3 runs to 12 residues. V lost 3 bases and J lost 5, with 5 bases in between. The DNA of the CDR3 is TGTGCCAGCAGCTTGGTTAACAATGAGCAGTTCTTC. This codes for CASSLVNNEQFF.

This clonotype was found a few times. The J gene is TRBJ2-1, the V gene TRBV28, with D possibly TRBD1 on 5 matching bases. The length of the CDR3 is 17 residues. V dropped 10 bases and J dropped 1 base, with 23 bases sitting between them. Germline CDR1 MDHEN, CDR2 SYDVKM. This CDR3 is CATQGPQTRASYNEQFF. Written as DNA, the CDR3 is TGTGCCACCCAGGGTCCCCAGACGAGAGCTTCCTACAATGAGCAGTTCTTC.

This clonotype was observed many times. This chain joins TRBV2 and TRBJ1-3, with 8 bases fitting TRBD1. Looked up from germline, CDR1 is SNHLY and CDR2 is FYNNEI. The CDR3 length is 16 residues. V shed 4 bases and J 2 bases; nucleotides not matched to a gene: 7. The CDR3 reads CASSGTGPTAGNTIYF. The CDR3 DNA reads TGTGCCAGCAGTGGGACAGGGCCCACGGCTGGAAACACCATATATTTT.

The table lists this clonotype with many counts. The chain has TRBV2 and TRBJ2-5; the D gene is possibly TRBD2 (6 bases). The V end was cut by 7 bases, the J end by 1 base, with 19 bases between. The CDR3 is 16 amino acids. From germline, CDR1 is SNHLY and CDR2 FYNNEI. The CDR3 loop reads CASTVGGGGSQETQYF. CDR3 in DNA: TGTGCCAGCACCGTGGGGGGTGGAGGGAGCCAAGAGACCCAGTACTTC.

This clonotype was seen at least ten times. The chain employs TRBV28 and TRBJ1-1; D possibly corresponds to TRBD1 (6 bases). The CDR3 loop spans 13 amino acids. The V and J ends lost 6 bases and 5 bases respectively, with 13 bases between them. The germline CDR1 and CDR2 sequences are MDHEN and SYDVKM. CDR3 protein: CASRGGLRTEAFF. CDR3 coding DNA: TGTGCCAGCAGGGGGGGGCTGAGGACTGAAGCTTTCTTT.

This rearrangement joins TRBV27 to TRBJ1-2; D unclear. The CDR3 contains 13 residues. V gave up 3 bases and J gave up 8 bases, with 13 bases separating them. In germline, CDR1 is MNHEY, CDR2 SMNVEV (reference sequence). The CDR3 loop is CASSFAWQRGYTF. The CDR3, as DNA: TGTGCCAGCAGTTTCGCCTGGCAGAGGGGCTACACCTTC.

This chain links TRBV27 with TRBJ2-1; the D is unclear. The CDR3 runs to 11 residues. V dropped 4 bases and J dropped 14 bases, with 12 bases sitting between them. The germline V gene has CDR1 MNHEY and CDR2 SMNVEV (reference sequence). The CDR3 loop reads CASSSLLGEFF. For the CDR3, the DNA is TGTGCCAGCAGTTCCTTGCTTGGTGAGTTCTTC.

As regards this clonotype: Since a much larger clone is just one base distant, this may be a read error. This rearrangement joins TRBV7-2 to TRBJ1-3, with D possibly matching TRBD1 (6 bases). Germline V CDR1 and CDR2: SGHTA, FQGNSA. This CDR3 contains 15 residues. V was clipped by 2 bases and J by 4 bases, with 12 bases between them. The CDR3 nucleotides read TGTGCCAGCAGCTTAACGGGGACATTCGGAAACACCATATATTTT. Its protein product is CASSLTGTFGNTIYF.

The sample holds a few counts of this clonotype. The V and J genes are TRBV20-1 and TRBJ1-1; D gene ambiguous. From germline, CDR1 is DFQATT and CDR2 SNEGSKA (reference sequence). The CDR3 has 12 amino acids. Trimming stripped 4 bases from V and 1 base from J, with 7 bases between. As DNA, the CDR3 is TGCAGTGCTACCACTGGGAACACTGAAGCTTTCTTT. Translation gives CSATTGNTEAFF.